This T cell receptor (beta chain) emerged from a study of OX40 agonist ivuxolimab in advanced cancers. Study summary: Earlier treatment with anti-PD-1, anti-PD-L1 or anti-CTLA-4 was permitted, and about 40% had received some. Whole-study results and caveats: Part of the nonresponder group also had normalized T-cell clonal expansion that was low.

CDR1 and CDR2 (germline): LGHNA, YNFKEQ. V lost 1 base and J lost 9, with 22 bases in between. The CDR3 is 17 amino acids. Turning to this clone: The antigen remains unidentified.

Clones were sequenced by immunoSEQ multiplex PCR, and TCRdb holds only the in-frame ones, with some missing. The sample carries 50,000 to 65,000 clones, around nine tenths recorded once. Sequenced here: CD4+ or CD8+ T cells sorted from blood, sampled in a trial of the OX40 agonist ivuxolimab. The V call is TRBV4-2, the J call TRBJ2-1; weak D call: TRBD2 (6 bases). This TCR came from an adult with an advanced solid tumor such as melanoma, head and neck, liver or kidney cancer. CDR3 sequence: CASSQVRDSLMVGEQFF. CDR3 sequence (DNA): TGTGCCAGCAGCCAAGTGAGGGACTCCCTCATGGTTGGTGAGCAGTTCTTC.